The subject of this entry is one TCR beta chain. Study processing details: It was from reference gene primer amplification that nucleated cell counts were estimated. The protocol was immunoSEQ multiplex PCR, while the TCRdb copy is restricted to in-frame clones and leaves out a portion. That table furnishes V, J and clone size, whereas the DNA furnished D and trimming. This table holds 250,000 to 300,000 clones, around 85% found once. The entry originates in a study of blood T cell repertoires in COVID-19. About the research overall: Acute-phase and convalescent COVID-19 samples originated in the United States, Italy and Spain. PBMCs, B-cell-depleted T cells, or T cells provided the cDNA or gDNA that made up the material.

Patients of the Seattle cohort, enrolled during active infection, were followed longitudinally. Germline loops: CDR1 MNHEY, CDR2 SVGEGT. The CDR3 spans 14 residues. V trimming: 2 bases; J trimming: 7 bases; junction bases outside the gene matches: 7. The rearrangement links TRBV6-2 or TRBV6-3 to TRBJ1-2, with 7 positions matching TRBD1. Sequenced input: peripheral blood. The clonotype originates from a woman aged 25 to 39 with COVID-19, enrolled during active disease. The CDR3 nucleotides read TGTGCCAGCAGTTACACATGGGACAGCGGTGGCTACACCTTC. Translation gives CASSYTWDSGGYTF.